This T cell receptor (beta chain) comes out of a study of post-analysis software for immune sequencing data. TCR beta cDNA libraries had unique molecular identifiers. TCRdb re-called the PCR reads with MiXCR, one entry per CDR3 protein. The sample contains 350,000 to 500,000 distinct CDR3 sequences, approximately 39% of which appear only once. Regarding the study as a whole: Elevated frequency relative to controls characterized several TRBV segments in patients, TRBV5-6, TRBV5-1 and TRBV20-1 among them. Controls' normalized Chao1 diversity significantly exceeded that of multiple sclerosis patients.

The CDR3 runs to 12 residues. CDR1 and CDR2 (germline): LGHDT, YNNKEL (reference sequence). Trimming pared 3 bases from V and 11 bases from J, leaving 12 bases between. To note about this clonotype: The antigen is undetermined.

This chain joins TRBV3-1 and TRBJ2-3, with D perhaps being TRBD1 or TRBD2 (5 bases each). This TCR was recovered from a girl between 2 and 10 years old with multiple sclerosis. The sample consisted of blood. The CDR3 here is CASSQGTSLQYF. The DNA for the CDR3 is TGTGCCAGCAGCCAGGGGACGAGTCTGCAGTATTTT.